This TCR beta chain was sequenced for a study of T cell responses to AZD1222 COVID-19 vaccine. Findings and limits, study-wide: The donor cohort was predominantly white British with a female majority, and clonal diversity may have been underestimated.

The protocol was immunoSEQ multiplex PCR, while the TCRdb copy is restricted to in-frame clones and leaves out a portion. This table holds 250,000 to 300,000 clones, 85% to 95% found once. Trimming took off 6 bases at V and 2 bases at J, with 11 bases between the two ends. Germline assignment: CDR1 SNHLY and CDR2 FYNNEI. The CDR3 runs 14 residues. On this clone: Its antigen remains unidentified.

The receptor's source is an adult who received the AZD1222 COVID-19 vaccine. The J gene is TRBJ2-1, the V gene TRBV2; no clear D gene. Sequenced here: peripheral blood, sampled 28 days after the second AZD1222 dose. CDR3 sequence: CASSPGHTYNEQFF. The CDR3 DNA reads TGTGCCAGCAGCCCGGGTCATACCTACAATGAGCAGTTCTTC.